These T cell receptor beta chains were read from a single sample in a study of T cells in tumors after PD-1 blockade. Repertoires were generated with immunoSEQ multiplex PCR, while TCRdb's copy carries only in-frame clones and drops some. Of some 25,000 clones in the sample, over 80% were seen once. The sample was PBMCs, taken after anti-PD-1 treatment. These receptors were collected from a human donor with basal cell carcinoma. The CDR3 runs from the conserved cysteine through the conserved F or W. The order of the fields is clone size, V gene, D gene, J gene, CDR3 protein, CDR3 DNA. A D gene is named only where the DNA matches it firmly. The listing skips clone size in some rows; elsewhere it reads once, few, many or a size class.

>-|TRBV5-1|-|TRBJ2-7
CASSLEGQAGQYF
TGCGCCAGCAGCTTGGAGGGACAAGCAGGGCAGTACTTC
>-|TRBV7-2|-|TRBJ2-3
CTSSPQGRGTDTQYF
TGTACCAGCAGCCCCCAAGGGCGCGGTACAGATACGCAGTATTTT
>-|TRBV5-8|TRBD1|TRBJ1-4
CASSTGQATNEKLFF
TGTGCCAGCAGCACCGGACAGGCAACTAATGAAAAACTGTTTTTT
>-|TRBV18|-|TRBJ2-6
CASSPRTPQALSSGANVLTF
TGTGCCAGCTCACCCCGTACGCCCCAGGCCTTAAGCTCTGGGGCCAACGTCCTGACTTTC
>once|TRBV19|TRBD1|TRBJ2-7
CASSMTGQNEQYF
TGTGCCAGTAGTATGACAGGGCAGAACGAGCAGTACTTC
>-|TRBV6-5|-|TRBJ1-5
CASSYLGIHQPQHF
TGTGCCAGCAGTTACCTGGGAATCCATCAGCCCCAGCATTTT
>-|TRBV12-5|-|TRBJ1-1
CASGREAREAFF
TGTGCTAGTGGTCGGGAAGCTCGGGAAGCTTTCTTT
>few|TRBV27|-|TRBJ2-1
CASSTRAASYNEQFF
TGTGCCAGCAGTACCCGGGCTGCGAGCTACAATGAGCAGTTCTTC
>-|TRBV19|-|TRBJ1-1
CASRRTSYTEAFF
TGTGCCAGTAGACGGACATCCTACACTGAAGCTTTCTTT
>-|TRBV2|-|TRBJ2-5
CASSEGASWETQYF
TGTGCCAGCAGTGAAGGGGCTAGCTGGGAGACCCAGTACTTC
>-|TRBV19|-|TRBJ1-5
CASSIDPRGNQPQHF
TGTGCCAGTAGTATAGATCCCAGGGGAAATCAGCCCCAGCATTTT
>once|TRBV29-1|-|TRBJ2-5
CSVESGETQYF
TGCAGCGTTGAATCTGGGGAGACCCAGTACTTC
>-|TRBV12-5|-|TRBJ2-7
CASGLAREQYF
TGTGCTAGTGGTTTGGCCCGGGAGCAGTACTTC
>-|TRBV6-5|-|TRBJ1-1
CASSYSGVETEAFF
TGTGCCAGCAGTTACTCGGGGGTCGAGACTGAAGCTTTCTTT
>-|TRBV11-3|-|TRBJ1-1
CASSFEELNTEAFF
TGTGCCAGCAGCTTCGAGGAGTTGAACACTGAAGCTTTCTTT
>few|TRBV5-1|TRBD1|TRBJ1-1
CASSQGQPSEAFF
TGCGCCAGCAGCCAGGGACAGCCTTCTGAAGCTTTCTTT
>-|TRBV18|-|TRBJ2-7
CASSLQARSEQYF
TGTGCCAGCTCCCTCCAGGCCAGAAGCGAGCAGTACTTC
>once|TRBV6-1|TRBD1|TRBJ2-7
CASSEQTGGAYEQYF
TGTGCCAGCAGTGAACAAACAGGGGGAGCCTACGAGCAGTACTTC
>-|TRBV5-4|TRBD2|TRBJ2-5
CASRLAGGETQYF
TGTGCCAGCAGACTAGCGGGCGGAGAGACCCAGTACTTC
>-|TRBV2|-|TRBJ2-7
CASSEGTIWAGEQYF
TGTGCCAGCAGTGAGGGAACCATCTGGGCGGGCGAGCAGTACTTC
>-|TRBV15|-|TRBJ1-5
CATRDGTDNQPQHF
TGTGCCACCAGGGACGGGACCGATAATCAGCCCCAGCATTTT
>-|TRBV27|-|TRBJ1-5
CASSLFGSRAGSQPQHF
TGTGCCAGCAGTTTATTTGGGTCTAGGGCGGGTAGTCAGCCCCAGCATTTT
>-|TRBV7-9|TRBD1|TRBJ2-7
CASSLIKGQQRRSSYEQYF
TGTGCCAGCAGCTTAATTAAGGGACAGCAACGTAGGAGCTCCTACGAGCAGTACTTC